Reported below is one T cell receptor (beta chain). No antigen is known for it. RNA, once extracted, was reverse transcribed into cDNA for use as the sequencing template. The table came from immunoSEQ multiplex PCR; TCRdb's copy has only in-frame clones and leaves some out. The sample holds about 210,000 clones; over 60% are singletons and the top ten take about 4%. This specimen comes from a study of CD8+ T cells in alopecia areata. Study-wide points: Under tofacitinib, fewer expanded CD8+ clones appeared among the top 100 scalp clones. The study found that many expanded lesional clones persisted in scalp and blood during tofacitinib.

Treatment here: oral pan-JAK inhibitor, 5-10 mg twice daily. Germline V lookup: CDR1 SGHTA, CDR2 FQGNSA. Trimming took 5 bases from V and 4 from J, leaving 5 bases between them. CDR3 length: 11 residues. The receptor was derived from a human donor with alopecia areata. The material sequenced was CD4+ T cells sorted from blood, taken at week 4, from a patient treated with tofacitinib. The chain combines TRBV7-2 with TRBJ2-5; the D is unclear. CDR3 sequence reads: CASSRAETQYF. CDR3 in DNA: TGTGCCAGCAGCCGCGCAGAGACCCAGTACTTC.